The entry below describes one TCR beta chain. The same CDR3 arises from other DNA sequences in this sample as well. The data were obtained in a study of blood T cell repertoires in COVID-19. As for the study in general: Researchers got acute and convalescent COVID-19 samples from the United States, Italy and Spain.

Repertoires were generated with immunoSEQ multiplex PCR, while TCRdb's copy carries only in-frame clones and drops some. In the table there are some 220,000 clones, roughly 80% of which are singletons. The source is a woman aged 35 to 49 with acute COVID-19. The sequencing sample was made of PBMCs or T cells enriched from blood (not recorded which).

The CDR3 DNA is TGTGCCAGCAGCTCGACAGGGTATGGCTACACCTTC. It encodes CASSSTGYGYTF. This rearrangement joins TRBV3-1 (or the pseudogene TRBV3-2) to TRBJ1-2; 7 bases line up with TRBD1. The V gene end was trimmed by 5 bases and the J gene end by 5 bases; junction bases not matched to a gene: 2. CDR1 is LGHDT and CDR2 is YNNKEL in the germline V gene (reference sequence). This CDR3 comprises 12 residues.